Shown below are 28 T cell receptor beta chains from a single sample sequenced in a study of blood T cells in healthy people across ages. Then a second PCR, running roughly 7 to 11 cycles, was carried out with a sample-barcoded 5' primer and a J-beta primer mix. Each CDR3 protein gets one entry after TCRdb re-called the 5' RACE reads with MiXCR. The table has about a million distinct CDR3 sequences, about 53% seen once; the top ten hold about a fifth. The sample consisted of blood. The receptors originated from a woman aged 55-69 years in good health.

The rearrangement uses TRBV12-3 or TRBV12-4 and TRBJ2-2; D is undetermined. Trimming stripped 3 bases from V and 8 bases from J, with 13 bases between. The CDR3 runs to 14 residues. CDR3 in DNA: TGTGCCAGCAGTTTCGCTAGTTATTCTGGGGAGCTGTTTTTT. Its protein is CASSFASYSGELFF.

The chain is built from TRBV27 and TRBJ2-4; a weak D match, TRBD2 (5 bases). TRBJ2-7 matches the DNA end more closely, so the J call is doubtful. Germline CDR1 reads MNHEY; CDR2 reads SMNVEV (reference sequence). The CDR3 is made up of 12 amino acids. The CDR3 DNA reads as TGTGCCAGCAGGGACGGACTCTACGAGCAGTACTTC. Protein product: CASRDGLYEQYF.

This clonotype has more than one count but fewer than ten. The V and J genes are TRBV20-1 and TRBJ2-1, with 11 bases that match TRBD2. The germline V gene encodes CDR1 DFQATT and CDR2 SNEGSKA (reference sequence). The CDR3 runs 16 residues. V gave up 4 bases and J gave up 4 bases; unmatched junction bases: 9. The CDR3 bases are TGCAGTGCTATAGCGGGACCTAGCGGGAGGTACAATGAGCAGTTCTTC. It is translated as CSAIAGPSGRYNEQFF.

V and J are TRBV12-3 or TRBV12-4 and TRBJ1-2; D may be TRBD1 (6 bases). The CDR3 runs 17 residues. The V and J ends lost 2 bases and 2 bases respectively, with 18 bases between them. The CDR3 bases are TGTGCCAGCAGTTTAAGCCCTGGACAGATCCTAAACTATGGCTACACCTTC. Amino acids: CASSLSPGQILNYGYTF.

J is TRBJ1-2 and V is TRBV12-3 or TRBV12-4; D ambiguous. The CDR3 length is 13 residues. The germline V and J ends were trimmed by 2 bases and 6 bases, with 10 bases remaining between them. The CDR3 coding sequence is TGTGCCAGCAGTTTACTACAGATAGATGGCTACACCTTC. Amino acid sequence: CASSLLQIDGYTF.

The V and J genes are TRBV12-3 or TRBV12-4 and TRBJ2-7, with 7 positions matching TRBD1. J gave up 5 bases and V 3 bases, and 10 bases lay outside the gene matches. CDR3 length equals 15 residues. DNA for the CDR3: TGTGCCAGCAGTTTGCGGGCAGGGGGTTTCGACGAGCAGTACTTC. This sequence encodes CASSLRAGGFDEQYF.

The chain carries TRBV7-9 and TRBJ2-1; no definite D call. Germline-derived CDR1 and CDR2 are SEHNR and FQNEAQ (reference sequence). Trimming stripped 0 bases from V and 4 bases from J, with 7 bases between. The CDR3 is 14 residues long. The DNA for the CDR3 is TGTGCCAGCAGCTTAGCGTTAGGGTACAATGAGCAGTTCTTC. This encodes CASSLALGYNEQFF.

About this clonotype: One end of the junction varies from germline; a read error may be responsible. The chain links TRBV4-1 to TRBJ1-5; the D is unclear. Germline values: CDR1 MGHRA, CDR2 YSYEKL. CDR3 length: 16 amino acids. CDR3 DNA: TGCGCCAGCAGCCAACCGCGGGAGGGATACAATCGGCCCCAGCATTTT. It is translated as CASSQPREGYNRPQHF.

This chain links TRBV15 with TRBJ2-4; no clear D. The DNA matches TRBJ2-7 better at its end, which makes the J call doubtful. The germline V gene encodes CDR1 LNHNV and CDR2 YYDKDF (reference sequence). This CDR3 spans 16 amino acids. The DNA for the CDR3 is TGTGCCACCAGCAGAGATACCAGGCGCTTAACCTACGAGCAGTACTTC. As protein: CATSRDTRRLTYEQYF.

This clonotype was counted a few times. The V and J genes are TRBV29-1 and TRBJ2-1, with TRBD1 identical over 7 bases. The V segment lost 7 bases and the J segment 2 bases; nucleotides outside the gene matches: 8. The CDR3 loop spans 14 amino acids. Germline CDR1 and CDR2: SQVTM and ANQGSEA. The DNA of the CDR3 is TGCAGCGCCCACAGGGGCCTGGCCTACAATGAGCAGTTCTTC. Its translation: CSAHRGLAYNEQFF.

The chain uses TRBV14 and TRBJ2-2; TRBD2 matches at 7 bases. The germline gives CDR1 SGHDN, CDR2 FVKESK. Unmatched junction bases numbered 12, after V lost 0 bases and J lost 5 bases. The CDR3 spans 18 residues. CDR3 DNA: TGTGCCAGCAGCCAAGATTGGTGGCGGGAGATTCGTACCGGGGAGCTGTTTTTT. It specifies CASSQDWWREIRTGELFF.

As regards this clonotype: A junction end diverges from the germline sequence, so it may reflect a read error. The chain has TRBV5-1 and TRBJ2-3; perhaps D is TRBD1 or TRBD2 (5 bases each). The germline V gene has CDR1 SGHRS and CDR2 YFSETQ. CDR3 size: 17 residues. CDR3 in amino acids: CASNLYFPGPDTDTQYF. DNA of the CDR3: TGCGCCAGCAACTTGTATTTTCCGGGACCAGACACAGATACGCAGTATTTT.

The chain uses TRBV20-1 and TRBJ1-1; D possibly corresponds to TRBD1 (5 bases). The CDR3 spans 16 residues. V lost 2 bases and J lost 3, with 19 bases in between. The germline V gene encodes CDR1 DFQATT and CDR2 SNEGSKA (reference sequence). As DNA, the CDR3 is TGCAGTGCTAGACCAACATCAGGGTTCGTTTACACTGAAGCTTTCTTT. Protein product: CSARPTSGFVYTEAFF.

This clonotype was picked up a small number of times. The CDR3 spells CASSLDRDREQYF. The CDR3 DNA is TGTGCCAGCAGCCTGGACAGGGACCGCGAGCAGTACTTC. This rearrangement joins TRBV7-2 to TRBJ2-7; 8 bases map to TRBD1. Germline CDR1 reads SGHTA; CDR2 reads FQGNSA. This CDR3 is built from 13 residues. Trimming at V came to 5 bases and at J to 6 bases, leaving 6 bases not matched to a gene.

V usage is TRBV20-1 and J usage is TRBJ2-5; possibly TRBD2 for D (6 bases). Trimming left V 6 bases short and J 11 bases short, with 22 bases between. The CDR3 is 13 residues long. The germline gives CDR1 DFQATT, CDR2 SNEGSKA (reference sequence). CDR3 amino acids: CSAQTSPEISQYF. The CDR3 nucleotides read TGCAGTGCCCAGACTAGTCCCGAGATTTCGCAGTACTTC.

A few counts support this clonotype. This chain links TRBV12-3 or TRBV12-4 with TRBJ2-5; 8 bases match TRBD1. This CDR3 is built from 14 residues. V shed 6 bases and J 5 bases; nucleotides not matched to a gene: 8. CDR3 in amino acids: CASRETGAGETQYF. In nucleotides, the CDR3 is TGTGCCAGCAGAGAGACAGGGGCGGGGGAGACCCAGTACTTC.

The chain links TRBV4-3 to TRBJ2-7, with 10 bases lining up with TRBD2. V gave up 1 base and J gave up 4 bases; unmatched junction bases: 4. The CDR3 extends over 15 amino acids. Germline V gene data show CDR1 as LGHNA and CDR2 as YSLEER. The chain's CDR3 is CASSQGLTSGYEQYF. CDR3 nucleotides: TGCGCCAGCAGCCAAGGTTTGACTAGCGGGTACGAGCAGTACTTC.

Only a few counts were recorded for this clonotype. This rearrangement joins TRBV21-1 to TRBJ2-7; the table's D call, TRBD2, was not checked against the DNA. TRBV21-1 is marked as a pseudogene. This CDR3 region has 13 residues. In nucleotides, the CDR3 is TGTGCCAGTCGGCAGGGGGACCTCTACGAGCAGTACTTC. Translation gives CASRQGDLYEQYF.

Only a few counts were recorded for this clonotype. CDR3 sequence (DNA): TGTGCCAGCAGCTTAGTCACGGGGGCCACAGATACGCAGTATTTT. As protein: CASSLVTGATDTQYF. The J gene is TRBJ2-3, the V gene TRBV11-2, with D possibly called TRBD1 or TRBD2 (6 bases each). Trimming cost V 1 base and J 2 bases, with 10 bases left between them. Germline CDR1 is SGHAT and CDR2 is FQNNGV. The CDR3 runs 15 residues.

This clonotype has just a few counts. The chain links TRBV20-1 to TRBJ2-7; D possibly corresponds to TRBD2 (6 bases). Germline CDR1 reads DFQATT; CDR2 reads SNEGSKA (reference sequence). The CDR3 contains 15 residues. Trimming removed 3 bases at V and 0 bases at J, with 15 bases between. The CDR3 loop reads CSASSELAHSYEQYF. Written as DNA, the CDR3 is TGCAGTGCTAGCTCAGAGCTAGCGCACTCCTACGAGCAGTACTTC.

The chain combines TRBV3-1 with TRBJ1-2; possibly TRBD1 for D (5 bases). The V and J ends lost 5 bases and 3 bases respectively, with 13 bases between them. This CDR3 spans 14 amino acids. CDR1 and CDR2 from the germline V gene are LGHDT and YNNKEL (reference sequence). This CDR3 is CASSRQGYDYGYTF. DNA for the CDR3: TGTGCCAGCAGCAGGCAGGGCTATGACTATGGCTACACCTTC.

CDR3 nucleotides: TGCGCCAGCAGCCAAGACTCGGAGTTCCAGCAGTTCTTC. It yields the protein CASSQDSEFQQFF. This rearrangement joins TRBV4-1 to TRBJ2-1; D not certain. Germline CDR1 is MGHRA and CDR2 is YSYEKL. There are 13 residues in the CDR3. V gave up 0 bases and J gave up 11 bases, with 11 bases separating them.

This clonotype was detected only a few times. This chain connects TRBV28 to TRBJ2-7, with 9 nucleotides matching TRBD2. Per the germline V gene, CDR1 is MDHEN and CDR2 is SYDVKM. The CDR3 spans 16 residues. V dropped 1 base and J dropped 3; count of bases not matched to a gene: 7. CDR3: CASSLSMIAGDYEQYF. The CDR3 coding sequence is TGTGCCAGCAGTTTATCTATGATAGCGGGAGACTACGAGCAGTACTTC.

The V call is TRBV25-1, the J call TRBJ2-7; D possibly corresponds to TRBD1 (5 bases). The CDR3 runs to 13 residues. The germline V and J ends were trimmed by 8 bases and 6 bases, with 17 bases remaining between them. Germline V gives CDR1 MGHDK, CDR2 SYGVNS. CDR3 loop: CASGNRFRPEQYF. The CDR3, as DNA: TGTGCCAGCGGGAACAGGTTCCGTCCCGAGCAGTACTTC.

DNA of the CDR3: TGTGCCAGCAGCGGGGGGCATTACGAGCAGTACTTC. Translating gives CASSGGHYEQYF. This chain uses TRBV7-9 with TRBJ2-5, with D tentatively TRBD1 or TRBD2 (6 bases each). TRBJ2-7 explains the end of the DNA better; the J call may be wrong. This CDR3 region has 12 residues. Germline V gene sequence: CDR1 SEHNR, CDR2 FQNEAQ (reference sequence).

The chain combines TRBV4-1 with TRBJ2-7; D is perhaps TRBD1 (6 bases). Germline loops: CDR1 MGHRA, CDR2 YSYEKL. V dropped 4 bases and J dropped 5 bases, with 15 bases sitting between them. The CDR3 totals 14 residues. The CDR3, as DNA: TGCGCCAGCAGCCGACCGACGTCAGGGGACGAGCAGTACTTC. It is translated as CASSRPTSGDEQYF.

The chain joins TRBV20-1 to TRBJ2-1; the D call may be TRBD1 or TRBD2 (5 bases each). CDR1 is DFQATT and CDR2 is SNEGSKA in the germline V gene (reference sequence). Trimming stripped 2 bases from V and 8 bases from J, with 19 bases between. CDR3 length: 15 residues. The CDR3 spells CSARRLGDPPHEQFF. DNA for the CDR3: TGCAGTGCTAGAAGATTAGGGGACCCACCCCATGAGCAGTTCTTC.

The gene calls are TRBV7-2 and TRBJ2-5; 10 bases map to TRBD2. Looked up from germline, CDR1 is SGHTA and CDR2 is FQGNSA. Trimming at V came to 1 base and at J to 4 bases, leaving 12 bases not matched to a gene. The CDR3 totals 18 residues. The CDR3 DNA reads TGTGCCAGCAGCTTAGAATACCTAGCGGGAGATAGTGCAGAGACCCAGTACTTC. Translating it yields CASSLEYLAGDSAETQYF.